The present entry profiles one T cell receptor (beta chain) with its context. Its specificity is not known. This record belongs to a study of cytomegalovirus exposure and HLA in healthy donors. At the level of the study: An earlier analysis found some 100 million unique TCR beta sequences from approximately 190 million T cells.

In the PCR, 60 Vbeta and 13 Jbeta primers were used. In the source study's methods: Later, an analysis found 80 million or so unique TCR beta chains, and around 12 million of these were shared. The protocol was immunoSEQ multiplex PCR, while the TCRdb copy is restricted to in-frame clones and leaves out a portion. Clonal size and the V and J genes are those of that table, whereas D and trimming came from the DNA. The sample contains fewer than 200,000 clones, about four fifths of which appear only once. Unrecorded immune exposure was likely among donors, who were nominally healthy when sampled. General observations from the study: Most TCR sequences were seen very rarely across donors, but some public TCRs occurred in many.

Sequenced input: PBMCs. This clonotype originated in a man in his forties in good health and CMV-seropositive.

This chain's CDR3 is CASSQLANQNIQYF. In DNA, the CDR3 is TGTGCCAGCAGCCAGTTAGCCAACCAAAACATTCAGTACTTC. V and J are TRBV7-9 and TRBJ2-4, with D uncertain. CDR1 and CDR2 (germline): SEHNR, FQNEAQ (reference sequence). CDR3 length: 14 amino acids. The germline V and J ends were trimmed by 5 bases and 5 bases, with 13 bases remaining between them.